Following are 5 T cell receptor beta chains from one sample sequenced in a study of blood T cell repertoires in COVID-19. Here immunoSEQ multiplex PCR was the method, and the copy in TCRdb shows in-frame clones only, minus some. The sample gives roughly 250,000 clones, around 81% of which show up once; more than 6% is in the top ten. Input material: peripheral blood. These receptors came from a woman aged 55-75 years with active or convalescent COVID-19.

The gene calls are TRBV7-8 and TRBJ2-1, with 13 bases matching TRBD2. Germline CDR1 reads SGHVS; CDR2 reads FQNEAQ. The V and J ends lost 5 bases and 5 bases, in that order; junction bases with no gene match: 6. This CDR3 has 16 residues. CDR3: CASSPRTSGSHNEQFF. The CDR3 DNA sequence: TGTGCCAGCAGCCCTCGGACTAGCGGGAGTCACAATGAGCAGTTCTTC.

The rearrangement links TRBV7-9 to TRBJ2-4; possibly TRBD2 for D (6 bases). The CDR3 runs 14 residues. Germline CDR1 and CDR2: SEHNR and FQNEAQ (reference sequence). The V and J ends lost 5 bases and 3 bases respectively, with 11 bases between them. Here the CDR3 DNA reads TGTGCCAGCAGCCTGCGGGATCTCAAAAACATTCAGTACTTC. Its translation: CASSLRDLKNIQYF.

The V gene is TRBV30, the J gene TRBJ1-1; no firm D call. The CDR3 loop spans 13 amino acids. V was cut by 4 bases and J by 1 base, with 10 bases left in between. Germline CDR1 GTSNPN, CDR2 SVGIG (reference sequence). CDR3 sequence: CAWTREGNTEAFF. In DNA, the CDR3 is TGTGCCTGGACGAGGGAGGGGAACACTGAAGCTTTCTTT.

This clone occurred a few times. The V call is TRBV5-1, the J call TRBJ1-4; TRBD1 agrees at 10 bases. Germline V CDR1 and CDR2: SGHRS, YFSETQ. This CDR3 has 15 residues. Trimming removed 0 bases from V and 7 bases from J; junction bases left unmatched: 3. CDR3 sequence (DNA): TGCGCCAGCAGCTTGGAGGGGACAGGGGTTGAAAAACTGTTTTTT. Translated: CASSLEGTGVEKLFF.

This clone was counted once. The V and J genes are TRBV2 and TRBJ1-2, with a tentative D call TRBD1 (5 bases). This CDR3 region has 14 residues. Germline loops: CDR1 SNHLY, CDR2 FYNNEI. The V end was cut by 8 bases, the J end by 8 bases, with 21 bases between. For the CDR3, the DNA is TGTGCCAGCGCTGATGGGGCAGGGACTAAGGGCTACACCTTC. This sequence encodes CASADGAGTKGYTF.